The 30 T cell receptor beta chains listed next were all sequenced from one sample in a study of blood T cell repertoires in COVID-19. Clones were read by immunoSEQ multiplex PCR, and TCRdb kept only the in-frame ones, dropping some. The sample shows 200,000 to 250,000 clones, 80% of them seen only once. Sequencing was carried out using peripheral blood. These receptors were collected from a human donor in a cohort sampled during active COVID-19.

The chain combines TRBV5-1 with TRBJ2-7; D gene uncertain. This CDR3 is built from 13 residues. From germline, CDR1 is SGHRS and CDR2 YFSETQ. The germline V and J ends were trimmed by 0 bases and 4 bases, with 8 bases remaining between them. The chain's CDR3 is CASSLGARYEQYF. Written as DNA, the CDR3 is TGCGCCAGCAGCTTGGGGGCCAGGTACGAGCAGTACTTC.

Here the CDR3 DNA reads TGTGCCAGCAGCCTGGTCCCGATACCGGGGGGTAATGAAAAACTGTTTTTT. This translates into CASSLVPIPGGNEKLFF. This chain joins TRBV5-5 and TRBJ1-4; a possible D gene is TRBD1 (5 bases). CDR3 length: 17 residues. Per germline, CDR1 SGHKS and CDR2 YYEKEE (reference sequence). V lost 4 bases and J lost 4, with 20 bases in between. Complete variable domain (other parts from reference TRBV5-5 and TRBJ1-4): DAGVTQSPTHLIKTRGQQVTLRCSPISGHKSVSWYQQVLGQGPQFIFQYYEKEERGRGNFPDRFSARQFPNYSSELNVNALLLGDSALYLCASSLVPIPGGNEKLFFGSGTQLSVL.

The chain uses TRBV7-3 and TRBJ1-2; 9 bases agree with TRBD1. The CDR3 is 15 amino acids. Germline CDR1 and CDR2: SGHTA and FQGTGA. V lost 5 bases and J lost 0; bases outside the gene matches: 4. This CDR3 is CASSPGQGPNYGYTF. As DNA, the CDR3 is TGTGCCAGCAGCCCCGGACAGGGGCCTAACTATGGCTACACCTTC.

The chain is built from TRBV2 and TRBJ1-6; weak D call: TRBD1 (6 bases). V dropped 4 bases and J dropped 7 bases, with 14 bases sitting between them. The CDR3 extends over 15 amino acids. The germline CDR1 and CDR2 sequences are SNHLY and FYNNEI. In DNA, the CDR3 is TGTGCCAGCAGTGTGTTGGGAGGGGGAAATTCACCCCTCCACTTT. It translates to CASSVLGGGNSPLHF.

V is TRBV3-1 (or the pseudogene TRBV3-2) and J is TRBJ2-7, with 11 bases fitting TRBD2. The CDR3 extends over 17 amino acids. Germline V gene lookup returns CDR1 LGHDT and CDR2 YNNKEL (reference sequence). With V trimmed by 4 bases and J by 1 base, 9 bases remained unmatched. CDR3 DNA: TGTGCCAGCAGCCTATTACTACTAGCGGGAGTTTCCTACGAGCAGTACTTC. Its translation is CASSLLLLAGVSYEQYF.

The V gene is TRBV3-1 (or the pseudogene TRBV3-2), the J gene TRBJ1-4; TRBD1 is a possible D gene (6 bases). Trimming took off 0 bases at V and 2 bases at J, with 13 bases between the two ends. Germline values: CDR1 LGHDT, CDR2 YNNKEL (reference sequence). The CDR3 consists of 17 residues. The CDR3 here is CASSQERGGPTNEKLFF. The CDR3 DNA sequence: TGTGCCAGCAGCCAAGAGAGGGGGGGGCCGACTAATGAAAAACTGTTTTTT.

V is TRBV4-2 and J is TRBJ1-2; no clear D. In germline, CDR1 is LGHNA, CDR2 YNFKEQ. V was pared by 4 bases and J by 0 bases, with 15 bases between. The CDR3 extends over 16 amino acids. CDR3 protein: CASSLGLTEANYGYTF. The CDR3 DNA sequence: TGTGCCAGCAGCCTCGGACTCACTGAAGCTAACTATGGCTACACCTTC.

This clone has only one observation. Germline is not matched at one junction end, which may reflect a read error. J is TRBJ2-5 and V is TRBV7-7, with TRBD2 identical over 8 bases. The CDR3 has 16 amino acids. Germline lookup yields CDR1 SSHAT and CDR2 FNYEAQ (reference sequence). The CDR3 loop reads CASSLVLAGMGETQYF. CDR3 coding DNA: TGTGCTAGCAGCTTGGTCCTAGCGGGTATGGGAGAGACCCAGTACTTC.

The chain combines TRBV19 with TRBJ2-1, with TRBD2 matching 11 bases. The CDR3 totals 16 residues. The V segment lost 5 bases and the J segment 9 bases; nucleotides outside the gene matches: 12. Germline V gene data show CDR1 as LNHDA and CDR2 as SQIVND (reference sequence). CDR3 in DNA: TGTGCCAGTAGTGCTCCTAGCGGGGGGCCCTCCCGTGAGCAGTTCTTC. Translating it yields CASSAPSGGPSREQFF.

This clone appeared a few times. The gene calls are TRBV5-5 and TRBJ1-1; maybe TRBD1 (5 bases). V lost 0 bases and J lost 3, with 9 bases in between. The germline V gene encodes CDR1 SGHKS and CDR2 YYEKEE (reference sequence). There are 14 residues in the CDR3. This CDR3 reads CASSLDRTDTEAFF. CDR3 nucleotides: TGTGCCAGCAGCTTGGACAGGACGGACACTGAAGCTTTCTTT.

A few counts support this clone. The V call is TRBV7-6, the J call TRBJ1-6; 7 positions match TRBD1. The V gene's germline CDR1 is SGHVS and CDR2 FNYEAQ. This CDR3 has 16 amino acids. J was trimmed by 0 bases and V by 5 bases; bases with no gene match: 4. The CDR3 coding sequence is TGTGCCAGCAGCCCGACAGGGATCTCCTATAATTCACCCCTCCACTTT. It specifies CASSPTGISYNSPLHF.

This chain connects TRBV6-6 to TRBJ1-5; possibly TRBD1 for D (5 bases). In germline, CDR1 is MNHNY, CDR2 SVGAGI (reference sequence). This CDR3 has 14 residues. V lost 6 bases and J lost 0, with 9 bases in between. Written as DNA, the CDR3 is TGTGCCAGCAGCCCCGACAGTAGCAATCAGCCCCAGCATTTT. Translation gives CASSPDSSNQPQHF.

The V and J genes are TRBV21-1 and TRBJ1-1; TRBD1 is the table's D call and was not checked against the DNA. TRBV21-1 is given as a pseudogene. This CDR3 contains 12 residues. The CDR3 DNA reads TGTGCCAGCAGCAAAGCAGACAGGCTGGCTTTCTTT. Translation: CASSKADRLAFF.

V usage is TRBV3-1 (or the pseudogene TRBV3-2) and J usage is TRBJ1-5; D ambiguous. Germline V gene sequence: CDR1 LGHDT, CDR2 YNNKEL (reference sequence). V lost 6 bases, J lost 2 bases, and 8 bases lay in between. CDR3 length: 13 residues. The CDR3 here is CASSLTGNQPQHF. CDR3 in DNA: TGTGCCAGCAGTTTAACAGGCAATCAGCCCCAGCATTTT.

The chain links TRBV7-3 to TRBJ1-5; no clear D. Trimming shortened V by 5 bases and J by 7 bases, and 12 bases separated the two germline ends. The CDR3 length is 13 residues. CDR1 and CDR2 (germline): SGHTA, FQGTGA. The CDR3 is CASSPETEQPQHF. Written as DNA, the CDR3 is TGTGCCAGCAGCCCGGAGACGGAGCAGCCCCAGCATTTT.

J is TRBJ1-4 and V is TRBV28; D might be TRBD1 (5 bases). Germline assignment: CDR1 MDHEN and CDR2 SYDVKM. V was trimmed by 7 bases and J by 5 bases, leaving 14 bases between them. The CDR3 runs to 14 residues. The CDR3 reads CASTTGGVNEKLFF. The CDR3 DNA reads as TGTGCCAGCACTACTGGGGGGGTAAATGAAAAACTGTTTTTT.

The CDR3 sequence is CASSLTGPGGKETQYF. CDR3 nucleotides: TGTGCCAGCAGCTTAACAGGCCCGGGCGGGAAAGAGACCCAGTACTTC. The chain combines TRBV11-3 with TRBJ2-5; possible D gene TRBD2, 6 bases. This CDR3 contains 16 residues. CDR1 and CDR2 from the germline V gene are SGHNT and YENEEA. Trimming stripped 2 bases from V and 3 bases from J, with 16 bases between.

The rearrangement uses TRBV6-6 and TRBJ2-7, with 7 bases that match TRBD1. The CDR3 is 12 amino acids. After removal of 11 bases from V and 3 bases from J, the junction contained 7 bases not matched to a gene. Per the germline V gene, CDR1 is MNHNY and CDR2 is SVGAGI (reference sequence). CDR3 coding DNA: TGTGCCGGAAGGGACAGCGGCTACGAGCAGTACTTC. Encoded protein: CAGRDSGYEQYF.

The chain uses TRBV3-1 (or the pseudogene TRBV3-2) and TRBJ2-5; the D gene is possibly TRBD2 (5 bases). Germline V lookup: CDR1 LGHDT, CDR2 YNNKEL (reference sequence). The germline V and J ends were trimmed by 0 bases and 4 bases, with 15 bases remaining between them. CDR3 length equals 16 residues. The DNA of the CDR3 is TGTGCCAGCAGCCAAGATGTGCGGGCTGGCCGAGAGACCCAGTACTTC. The encoded protein is CASSQDVRAGRETQYF.

This chain connects TRBV5-6 to TRBJ2-5; unclear D gene. The CDR3 length is 15 residues. Trimming shortened V by 0 bases and J by 2 bases, and 11 bases separated the two germline ends. Germline V gene sequence: CDR1 SGHDT, CDR2 YYEEEE. CDR3 in DNA: TGTGCCAGCAGCTTGGCCTGGCCCTCACAAGAGACCCAGTACTTC. It codes for CASSLAWPSQETQYF.

The genes are TRBV19 and TRBJ1-3; D may be TRBD1 (6 bases). Germline V gene sequence: CDR1 LNHDA, CDR2 SQIVND (reference sequence). V lost 4 bases, J lost 2 bases, and 15 bases lay in between. CDR3 length: 16 residues. This CDR3 reads CASSRYRVFAGNTIYF. The DNA for the CDR3 is TGTGCCAGTAGTAGATACAGGGTTTTCGCTGGAAACACCATATATTTT.

The chain is built from TRBV5-6 and TRBJ2-5; possibly TRBD1 for D (7 bases). V lost 4 bases and J lost 4, with 20 bases in between. The CDR3 has 16 residues. The V gene's germline CDR1 is SGHDT and CDR2 YYEEEE. CDR3 bases: TGTGCCAGCAGCCCCCGGAGGGGGCTTGGACGAGAGACCCAGTACTTC. Amino acid sequence: CASSPRRGLGRETQYF. Full variable domain (remainder filled in from reference TRBV5-6 and TRBJ2-5): DAGVTQSPTHLIKTRGQQVTLRCSPKSGHDTVSWYQQALGQGPQFIFQYYEEEERQRGNFPDRFSGHQFPNYSSELNVNALLLGDSALYLCASSPRRGLGRETQYFGPGTRLLVL.

Of note for this clone: Its ends do not fully match the called genes, so a read error is possible. This chain joins TRBV27 and TRBJ2-1; 9 positions match TRBD2. This CDR3 has 13 amino acids. CDR1 MNHEY and CDR2 SMNVEV come from the germline V gene (reference sequence). The CDR3 DNA follows: TGTGCCAGCAGTTTCCTAAGACTAGCGGTGTTGGTCTTC. Its translation: CASSFLRLAVLVF.

The chain links TRBV11-2 to TRBJ1-6; D is perhaps TRBD1 (6 bases). With 0 bases removed from V and 9 bases from J, the gap between germline ends came to 12 bases. The germline gives CDR1 SGHAT, CDR2 FQNNGV. The CDR3 length is 15 residues. CDR3 protein: CASSLEGGAPSPLHF. The CDR3 region has the DNA TGTGCCAGCAGCTTAGAGGGGGGGGCGCCTTCACCCCTCCACTTT.

This clone occurred once. The V and J genes are TRBV3-1 (or the pseudogene TRBV3-2) and TRBJ1-4; no reliable D call. With 6 bases removed from V and 7 bases from J, the gap between germline ends came to 6 bases. Germline V lookup: CDR1 LGHDT, CDR2 YNNKEL (reference sequence). The CDR3 spans 11 residues. CDR3 region: CASRGGEKLFF. The DNA of the CDR3 is TGTGCCAGCAGAGGAGGTGAAAAACTGTTTTTT.

The genes are TRBV6-5 and TRBJ1-1, with D possibly being TRBD1 (5 bases). V was cut by 6 bases and J by 4 bases, with 9 bases left in between. This CDR3 is 12 amino acids long. Germline loops: CDR1 MNHEY, CDR2 SVGAGI. The CDR3 region has the DNA TGTGCCAGCAGGCGCGGGACCACTGAAGCTTTCTTT. This codes for CASRRGTTEAFF.

The chain uses TRBV5-1 and TRBJ2-1; D gene uncertain. V was shortened by 0 bases and J by 5 bases, with 9 bases between the two germline ends. The CDR3 has 14 amino acids. In germline, CDR1 is SGHRS, CDR2 YFSETQ. The chain's CDR3 is CASSLGHSNNEQFF. The CDR3 bases are TGCGCCAGCAGCTTGGGACATTCGAACAATGAGCAGTTCTTC.

This chain joins TRBV28 and TRBJ2-7, with D maybe TRBD2 (5 bases). The CDR3 covers 12 residues. The V end was cut by 7 bases, the J end by 5 bases, with 12 bases between. The V gene's germline CDR1 is MDHEN and CDR2 SYDVKM. The CDR3 region is CASTSVGDEQYF. In DNA, the CDR3 is TGTGCCAGCACCTCCGTCGGGGACGAGCAGTACTTC.

The J gene is TRBJ2-1, the V gene TRBV9; D uncertain. Between the trimmed V and J ends, which lost 0 bases and 7 bases, there was a span of 5 bases. Germline lookup yields CDR1 SGDLS and CDR2 YYNGEE. There are 12 residues in the CDR3. CDR3 region: CASSVVLNEQFF. The CDR3 region has the DNA TGTGCCAGCAGCGTAGTCTTAAATGAGCAGTTCTTC.

In regard to this clone: The conserved closing phenylalanine or tryptophan is absent in this CDR3, likely reflecting a read error. It is unclear where the CDR3 begins or ends on the DNA, so no DNA is shown, and the CDR3 is as TCRdb lists it. The chain carries TRBV5-3 and TRBJ2-7; the table's D call, TRBD2, was not checked against the DNA. TRBV5-3 qualifies as an ORF whose function is uncertain. Both ends counted, the CDR3 spans 11 residues. CDR3 sequence: CARSLVASGPL.